Presented here are 6 T cell receptor beta chains from one specimen sequenced in a study of regulatory T cells in long-lasting Graves disease. Sample time point: newly diagnosed GD, antithyroid drugs for less than 3 months. PBMC RNA was the source of the TCR library. Arm-PCR of CDR3 regions and iRepertoire HTBI primers were used to build TCR beta libraries. TCRdb reprocessed the multiplex PCR reads via MiXCR and lists one record per CDR3 protein. The repertoire holds roughly 610,000 distinct CDR3 sequences, with 15% to 20% as singletons. The data also belong to a second study, concerning T cells in Graves' hyperthyroidism and ophthalmopathy.

The sequences come from peripheral blood mononuclear cells (PBMCs), collected at new diagnosis, from a patient treated with antithyroid drugs. These receptors were obtained from a man aged 18 to 30 with Graves disease.

This chain uses TRBV29-1 with TRBJ2-7; D uncertain. Trimming removed 4 bases from V and 7 bases from J, with 14 bases in between. This CDR3 is built from 12 residues. Per germline, CDR1 SQVTM and CDR2 ANQGSEA. DNA of the CDR3: TGCAGCGTTGCCCTTTTCAGCCCAGAGCAGTACTTC. Translated: CSVALFSPEQYF.

V and J are TRBV5-5 and TRBJ2-7; D not certain. V was trimmed by 0 bases and J by 6 bases, leaving 7 bases between them. Germline V lookup: CDR1 SGHKS, CDR2 YYEKEE (reference sequence). The CDR3 runs 12 residues. CDR3 region: CASSLDFGEQYF. The CDR3 bases are TGTGCCAGCAGCTTGGACTTCGGCGAGCAGTACTTC.

This clonotype showed up many times. V gene TRBV11-2 combines with J gene TRBJ2-3, with 8 nucleotides matching TRBD2. The V gene's germline CDR1 is SGHAT and CDR2 FQNNGV. J lost 0 bases, V lost 5 bases, and 10 bases had no gene match. The CDR3 loop spans 17 amino acids. Here the CDR3 reads CASSPGWPSGSTDTQYF. As DNA, the CDR3 is TGTGCCAGCAGCCCCGGCTGGCCTAGCGGGAGCACAGATACGCAGTATTTT.

This clonotype showed up many times. This rearrangement joins TRBV28 to TRBJ1-5, with D uncertain. There are 13 residues in the CDR3. The V end was cut by 5 bases, the J end by 4 bases, with 9 bases between. Per the germline V gene, CDR1 is MDHEN and CDR2 is SYDVKM. CDR3 protein: CASSIQNNQPQHF. CDR3 bases: TGTGCCAGCAGTATCCAGAATAATCAGCCCCAGCATTTT.

The rearrangement uses TRBV4-3 and TRBJ2-7, with 12 bases identical to TRBD1. V shed 1 base, J shed 6 bases, and the junction held 7 bases outside the gene matches. Per the germline V gene, CDR1 is LGHNA and CDR2 is YSLEER. The CDR3 has 16 residues. The CDR3 loop reads CASSQAPGQGAREQYF. The CDR3, as DNA: TGCGCCAGCAGCCAAGCCCCGGGACAGGGGGCGCGCGAGCAGTACTTC.

The chain uses TRBV6-2 or TRBV6-3 and TRBJ2-4; possibly TRBD2 for D (6 bases). The CDR3 loop spans 15 amino acids. Trimming took off 0 bases at V and 8 bases at J, with 14 bases between the two ends. Germline V gives CDR1 MNHEY, CDR2 SVGEGT. CDR3 protein: CASSYSEGGGDIQYF. The CDR3 DNA reads TGTGCCAGCAGTTACTCGGAGGGAGGAGGAGACATTCAGTACTTC.